The clone carrying this TCR beta chain appeared once. The trim removed 1 base at V and 8 bases at J, leaving 7 bases unmatched. Germline V gene sequence: CDR1 SGHAT, CDR2 FQNNGV. This CDR3 is built from 15 residues. This sample was taken from a study of blood T cell repertoires in COVID-19. Looking at the study overall: Samples representing acute and convalescent COVID-19 were sourced from the United States, Italy and Spain. The cDNA or gDNA used as material had been derived from T cells, B-cell-depleted T cells, or PBMCs.

Original processing notes: Amplification of reference gene primers provided the estimated nucleated cell counts. The protocol was immunoSEQ multiplex PCR, while the TCRdb copy is restricted to in-frame clones and leaves out a portion. That table gives V, J and clone size, and the DNA gave D and trimming. The sample shows 250,000 to 400,000 clones, roughly nine tenths of them seen only once. The chain couples TRBV11-2 to TRBJ2-2; TRBD2 matches 7 bases. Sequencing input: peripheral blood. This clonotype originated in a woman younger than 45 with COVID-19, enrolled during active disease. CDR3 in DNA: TGTGCCAGCAGCTTAGCCGGCGGGAGAAAGGGGGAGCTGTTTTTT. Translated, it gives CASSLAGGRKGELFF.